This T cell receptor beta chain is from a study of identical twins. Whole-study results and caveats: Models, which agreed with sharing between unrelated individuals, nonetheless underestimated the out-of-frame TCR alpha sharing seen in monozygotic twins.

Regarding this clonotype: Its antigen remains unknown.

This CDR3 comprises 15 residues. Trimming at V came to 6 bases and at J to 5 bases, leaving 8 bases not matched to a gene. Germline V gene data show CDR1 as KGHSH and CDR2 as LQKENI. TCRdb reprocessed the 5' RACE reads with MiXCR, giving one entry per CDR3 protein. The top ten hold 4% to 5.5% of the sample, which has about 730,000 distinct CDR3 sequences, about 20% seen once. In addition, the sample was reused for a study of T cells expressing NK-cell markers.

Sequencing input: PBMCs. The chain recombines TRBV18 with TRBJ2-5, with 11 bases aligning to TRBD1. This TCR was sampled from a woman aged 18-29 years in good health. As DNA, the CDR3 is TGTGCCAGCTCCGCGGACAGGGGGCCAGGCGAGACCCAGTACTTC. Residues: CASSADRGPGETQYF.